The following is a T cell receptor (beta chain) sequence with its context. The antigen is unknown. The data were obtained in a study of radiotherapy plus CTLA-4 blockade in lung cancer. Looking at the study overall: An objective response was seen in roughly a sixth of patients, and disease control in around 31%. Overall study results and limits: Clones derived from tumor TCRs expanded in blood after radiotherapy plus ipilimumab. Best predicting response, reportedly, were early blood T cell clone dynamics, with interferon-beta.

Ipilimumab CTLA-4 blockade and focal radiation were given to patients with chemo-refractory metastatic non-small-cell lung cancer. The protocol was immunoSEQ multiplex PCR, while the TCRdb copy is restricted to in-frame clones and leaves out a portion. The data contain about 90,000 clones, more than 70% of them singletons. The CDR3 has 16 amino acids. Germline V gives CDR1 MNHNY, CDR2 SVGAGI (reference sequence). Trimming removed 4 bases from V and 5 bases from J; junction bases left unmatched: 10. The sequencing used peripheral blood, collected from a patient treated with radiotherapy plus ipilimumab. This TCR was recovered from a human donor with non-small cell lung cancer that progressed on radiotherapy plus ipilimumab. The rearrangement uses TRBV6-6 and TRBJ2-3; 9 positions agree with TRBD1. CDR3 DNA: TGTGCCAGCAGTTCACCGGGACAGGGAACGGGAGATACGCAGTATTTT. Translating gives CASSSPGQGTGDTQYF.